The 4 T cell receptor beta chains below were found in one sample sequenced in a study of shared clonotypes between healthy human individuals. Positive CCR7 selection of CD45RO-negative cells yielded the naive CD8 cells, and terminally differentiated effector memory CD45RA+ cells were excluded. This table comes from immunoSEQ multiplex PCR, and its TCRdb copy is limited to in-frame clones, with some not included. Here the sample spans roughly 2.1 million clones, about 92% being singletons. Sequencing input: naive CD8+ T cells from PBMCs. These TCRs come from a man aged 18 to 29 in good health. Some clones in this sample may be carry-over from other donors' samples.

The V gene is TRBV5-6, the J gene TRBJ2-3; unclear D gene. From germline, CDR1 is SGHDT and CDR2 YYEEEE. The CDR3 is 12 residues long. V was trimmed by 4 bases and J by 4 bases, leaving 7 bases between them. CDR3 amino acids: CASSAWSDTQYF. In DNA form, the CDR3 reads TGTGCCAGCAGCGCATGGTCAGATACGCAGTATTTT.

The rearrangement links TRBV16 to TRBJ2-1; possibly TRBD2 for D (5 bases). The CDR3 contains 16 residues. Deletions cut 0 bases from V and 4 bases from J, with 13 bases between. The germline V gene encodes CDR1 KGHSY and CDR2 FQNENV. The CDR3 loop reads CASSQSVGGTYNEQFF. The CDR3 nucleotides are TGTGCCAGCAGCCAATCGGTAGGAGGCACTTACAATGAGCAGTTCTTC. Filled out from reference TRBV16 and TRBJ2-1, the complete variable domain reads GEEVAQTPKHLVRGEGQKAKLYCAPIKGHSYVFWYQQVLKNEFKFLISFQNENVFDETGMPKERFSAKCLPNSPCSLEIQATKLEDSAVYFCASSQSVGGTYNEQFFGPGTRLTVL.

V and J are TRBV30 and TRBJ1-1; 9 bases align to TRBD1. CDR1 and CDR2 (germline): GTSNPN, SVGIG (reference sequence). The junction had 3 bases not matched to a gene; V was cut back by 1 base and J by 0 bases. The CDR3 is 15 amino acids. DNA for the CDR3: TGTGCCTGGAGTGGTGGACAGGGGATGAACACTGAAGCTTTCTTT. Its translation is CAWSGGQGMNTEAFF.

The rearrangement uses TRBV7-9 and TRBJ1-1; D is uncertain. The V and J ends lost 2 bases and 1 base respectively, with 11 bases between them. Per the germline V gene, CDR1 is SEHNR and CDR2 is FQNEAQ (reference sequence). The CDR3 runs 15 residues. CDR3: CASSLTGEGNTEAFF. As DNA, the CDR3 is TGTGCCAGCAGCTTAACGGGTGAGGGGAACACTGAAGCTTTCTTT. Looking up the rest from reference TRBV7-9 and TRBJ1-1 gives the full variable domain: DTGVSQNPRHKITKRGQNVTFRCDPISEHNRLYWYRQTLGQGPEFLTYFQNEAQLEKSRLLSDRFSAERPKGSFSTLEIQRTEQGDSAMYLCASSLTGEGNTEAFFGQGTRLTVV.